Sequencing of this TCR beta chain was carried out in a study of T cells in pancreatic ductal adenocarcinoma (dated by TCRdb to 2017 to 2019). Context from the whole study: Seeking insight into the adaptive T-cell response that arises naturally, the researchers examined how many CD8+ T cells infiltrated tumors of resected pancreatic ductal adenocarcinoma, where they sat, and what features they had, alongside the same properties of suppressive cells. What the work shows at the level of the full study, not this receptor alone: Comparisons of clonality between tumor and blood may be biased because tumors are enriched in CD45RO+ effector T cells rather than naive T cells, which biases the comparison toward lower diversity. T-cell clonality showed no significant difference between tumor and blood, with a mean clonality of around 0.12 in tumors and less than 0.08 in blood. Compared with tumor samples, blood samples had more total productive templates and about 8.1-fold more unique clonotypes. Because inoperable disease is present at presentation in most pancreatic cancer patients, the resected cohort was biased toward the minority with early-stage disease.

Details on this clone: Its antigen is currently not known. No base quality information exists; no much larger clone differs at one position.

TCR beta CDR3 regions were amplified from genomic DNA using the immunoSEQ hsTCRB kit. High-throughput TRB CDR3 sequencing was performed on an Illumina HiSeq system. For the original study's pipeline: The immunoSEQ software was used to analyze sequencing reads, and nonproductive sequences containing premature stops or frame-shifts were excluded. Repertoire clonality was computed as one minus Shannon entropy normalized by log2 of the number of unique productive sequences. Drawn from immuneACCESS, this table holds only the in-frame rearrangements with V and J called that TCRdb kept. Clones are partly lost; checked studies trace under half to an unresolved V gene and leave the rest unexplained. That table gives V, J and clone size, and the DNA gave D and trimming. The sample table shows over 85,000 clones, and 90% to 95% are seen once. The ten largest account for less than 4% of the sample. Pancreatic ductal adenocarcinoma patients who had undergone surgery without neoadjuvant therapy were selected. Peripheral blood was collected in heparin tubes, and PBMCs were isolated by histopaque density gradient and cryopreserved in roughly 9% DMSO. The DNeasy Blood and Tissue Kit, with Proteinase K and RNase treatment, was used to extract genomic DNA from more than five PBMC specimens and nine or ten flash-frozen tumor specimens.

Ends trimmed: V by 4 bases, J by 6 bases; bases unmatched to a gene: 7. The CDR3 spans 14 residues, from the cysteine through the phenylalanine. The read is trimmed to its CDR3 DNA, 42 bases read in frame from base 1. As encoded in the germline V gene, CDR1 is KGHSH while CDR2 is LQKENI. What was sequenced was PBMCs. The rearrangement joined TRBV18 to TRBJ2-7; TRBD1 matches 9 bases in the middle. The TCR was taken from a human donor with pancreatic ductal adenocarcinoma. The CDR3 reads as follows: CASSHGTGIREQYF. The DNA sequence reads TGTGCCAGCTCACACGGGACAGGGATTCGCGAGCAGTACTTC.